This TCR beta chain is drawn from a study of identical twins. MiXCR, run by TCRdb on the 5' RACE reads, gives a single entry per CDR3 protein. The table has roughly 250,000 distinct CDR3 sequences, around 6.6% seen once. This clonotype occurred a few times. CDR3 length: 11 residues. CDR1 is MDHEN, CDR2 SYDVKM, per germline. V was trimmed by 2 bases and J by 6 bases, leaving 4 bases between them. The same data also contributed to another study, on yellow fever vaccine responses in identical twins.

Sequences were obtained from memory (CD45RO+) T cells sorted from blood. This receptor was identified in a woman younger than 35 in good health. The J gene is TRBJ1-1, the V gene TRBV28; D call uncertain. The CDR3 coding sequence is TGTGCCAGCAGTTTACTCTCTGAAGCTTTCTTT. Amino acids: CASSLLSEAFF.